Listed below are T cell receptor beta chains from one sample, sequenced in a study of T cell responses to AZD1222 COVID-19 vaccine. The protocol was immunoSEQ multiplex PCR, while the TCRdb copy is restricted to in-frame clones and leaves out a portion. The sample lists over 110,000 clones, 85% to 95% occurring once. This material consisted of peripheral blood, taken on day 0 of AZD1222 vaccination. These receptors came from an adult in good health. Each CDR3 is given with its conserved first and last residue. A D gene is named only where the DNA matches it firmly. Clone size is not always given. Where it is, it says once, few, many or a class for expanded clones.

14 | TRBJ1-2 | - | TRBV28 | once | TGTGCCAGCAGTTTAAACGGAGCTAACTATGGCTACACCTTC | CASSLNGANYGYTF
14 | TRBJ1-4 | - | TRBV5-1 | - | TGCGCCAGCAGGGGGACGGCAACTAATGAAAAACTGTTTTTT | CASRGTATNEKLFF
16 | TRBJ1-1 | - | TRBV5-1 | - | TGCGCCAGCAGCGGTGTCGTGGGGGCCGTAAACACTGAAGCTTTCTTT | CASSGVVGAVNTEAFF
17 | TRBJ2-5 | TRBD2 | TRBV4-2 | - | TGTGCCAGCAGCCAAGAACCCGGAGCGGGAGGGCGAGAGACCCAGTACTTC | CASSQEPGAGGRETQYF
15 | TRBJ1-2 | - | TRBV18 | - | TGTGCCAGCTCACCCCCTACACCCGTACTCTATGGCTACACCTTC | CASSPPTPVLYGYTF
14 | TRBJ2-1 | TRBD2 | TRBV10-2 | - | TGCGCCAGCAGTCTAGCGGGGGGCTACAATGAGCAGTTCTTC | CASSLAGGYNEQFF
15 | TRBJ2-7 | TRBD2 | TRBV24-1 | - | TGTGCCACCAGTGACAACGGGACTAGCGGATACGAGCAGTACTTC | CATSDNGTSGYEQYF
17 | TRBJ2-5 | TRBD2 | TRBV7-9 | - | TGTGCCAGCAGCTTAGGCCGGACTAGCGGGACCCAAGAGACCCAGTACTTC | CASSLGRTSGTQETQYF
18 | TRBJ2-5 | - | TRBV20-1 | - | TGCAGTGCTAGTATTCCGTCTGTAAGTTTTGTTGGAGAAGAGACCCAGTACTTC | CSASIPSVSFVGEETQYF
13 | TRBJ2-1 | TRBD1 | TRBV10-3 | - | TGTGCCATCAGTGACGGACAGGATAATGAGCAGTTCTTC | CAISDGQDNEQFF
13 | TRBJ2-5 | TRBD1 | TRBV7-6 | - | TGTGCCAGCAGCCCAAGGACAGGGGGGACCCAGTACTTC | CASSPRTGGTQYF
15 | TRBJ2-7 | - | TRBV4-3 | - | TGCGCCAGCAGCCAAGAGACTGGCAGAGACTACGAGCAGTACTTC | CASSQETGRDYEQYF
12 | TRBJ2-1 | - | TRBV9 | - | TGTGCCAGCAACGAAGGGGGCAATGAGCAGTTCTTC | CASNEGGNEQFF
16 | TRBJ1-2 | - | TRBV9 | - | TGTGCCAGCAGCGTAGGATCCTCGGGAGTGGGCTATGGCTACACCTTC | CASSVGSSGVGYGYTF
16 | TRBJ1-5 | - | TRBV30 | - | TGTGCCTGGACTTCCGGACCGATGCGTAGCAATCAGCCCCAGCATTTT | CAWTSGPMRSNQPQHF
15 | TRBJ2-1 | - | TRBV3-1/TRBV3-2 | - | TGTGCCAGCAGCCAAGAGCCTAGCGAGGACAATGAGCAGTTCTTC | CASSQEPSEDNEQFF
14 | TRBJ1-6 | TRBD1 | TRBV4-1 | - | TGCGCCAGCAGCCAGAGGCAGGGGGGCTCACCCCTCCACTTT | CASSQRQGGSPLHF
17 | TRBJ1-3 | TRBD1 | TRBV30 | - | TGTGCCTGGAGTGACCAAGGACAGGGGTCGATCCGAAACACCATATATTTT | CAWSDQGQGSIRNTIYF
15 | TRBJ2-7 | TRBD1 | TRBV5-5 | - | TGTGCCAGCAGCTTGGAAGGGACAGAGTCCTACGAGCAGTACTTC | CASSLEGTESYEQYF
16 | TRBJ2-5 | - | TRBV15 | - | TGTGCCACCAGCAGGTTACGTGGATCCCCCGAAGAGACCCAGTACTTC | CATSRLRGSPEETQYF
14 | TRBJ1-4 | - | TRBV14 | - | TGTGCCAGCAGCCGCGCAGGAGCTAATGAAAAACTGTTTTTT | CASSRAGANEKLFF
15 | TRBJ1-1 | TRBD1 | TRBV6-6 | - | TGTGCCAGCAGTTCTCCCGACAGGGGGGACACTGAAGCTTTCTTT | CASSSPDRGDTEAFF
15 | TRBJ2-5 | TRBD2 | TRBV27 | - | TGTGCCAGCAGTCGACTCCCAGCGGGGCCGGAGACCCAGTACTTC | CASSRLPAGPETQYF
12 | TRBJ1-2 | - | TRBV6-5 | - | TGTGCCAGCAGTAATGGACGGTATGGCTACACCTTC | CASSNGRYGYTF
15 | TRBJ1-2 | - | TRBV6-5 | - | TGTGCCAGCAGGTATCTTTACAGGGAACCTGATGGCTACACCTTC | CASRYLYREPDGYTF
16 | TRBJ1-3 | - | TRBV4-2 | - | TGTGCCAGCAGCCCCCACGTAGGTCAACAGGGAAACACCATATATTTT | CASSPHVGQQGNTIYF
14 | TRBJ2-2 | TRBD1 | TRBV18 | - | TGTGCCAGCTCCCCCGGGACAGACACCGGGGAGCTGTTTTTT | CASSPGTDTGELFF
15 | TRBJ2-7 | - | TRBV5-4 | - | TGTGCCAGCAGTTCGGGGTCCTTGCCCGTTTACGAGCAGTACTTC | CASSSGSLPVYEQYF
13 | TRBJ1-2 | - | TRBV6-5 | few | TGTGCCAGCAGTTATTCGGGGGCTAGGGGCTACACCTTC | CASSYSGARGYTF